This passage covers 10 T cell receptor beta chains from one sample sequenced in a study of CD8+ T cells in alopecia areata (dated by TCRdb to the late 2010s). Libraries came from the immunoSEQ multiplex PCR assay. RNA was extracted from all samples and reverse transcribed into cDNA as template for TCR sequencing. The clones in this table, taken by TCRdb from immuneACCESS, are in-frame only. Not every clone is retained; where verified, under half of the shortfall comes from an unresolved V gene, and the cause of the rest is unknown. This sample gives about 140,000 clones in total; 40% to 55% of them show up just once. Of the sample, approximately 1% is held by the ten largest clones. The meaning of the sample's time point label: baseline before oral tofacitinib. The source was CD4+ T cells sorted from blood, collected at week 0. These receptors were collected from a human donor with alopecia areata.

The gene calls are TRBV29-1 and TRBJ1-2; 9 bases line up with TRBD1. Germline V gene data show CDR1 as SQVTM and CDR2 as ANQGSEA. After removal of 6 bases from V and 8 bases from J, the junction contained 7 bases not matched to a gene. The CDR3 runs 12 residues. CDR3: CSVSGTGRGYTF. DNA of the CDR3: TGCAGCGTCAGTGGGACAGGGCGAGGCTACACCTTC.

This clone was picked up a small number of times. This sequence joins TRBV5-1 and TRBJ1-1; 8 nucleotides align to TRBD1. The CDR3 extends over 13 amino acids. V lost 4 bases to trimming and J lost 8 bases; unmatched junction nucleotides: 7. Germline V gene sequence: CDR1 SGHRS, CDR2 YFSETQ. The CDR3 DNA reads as TGCGCCAGCAGCGCGGGACAGGCGGCCGAAGCTTTCTTT. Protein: CASSAGQAAEAFF. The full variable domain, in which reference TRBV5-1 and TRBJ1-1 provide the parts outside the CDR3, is KAGVTQTPRYLIKTRGQQVTLSCSPISGHRSVSWYQQTPGQGLQFLFEYFSETQRNKGNFPGRFSGRQFSNSRSEMNVSTLELGDSALYLCASSAGQAAEAFFGQGTRLTVV.

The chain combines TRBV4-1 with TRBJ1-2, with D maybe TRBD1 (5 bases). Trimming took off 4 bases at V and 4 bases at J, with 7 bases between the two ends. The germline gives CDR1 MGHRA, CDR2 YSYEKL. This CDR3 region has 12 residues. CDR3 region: CASSLQGYGYTF. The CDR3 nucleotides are TGCGCCAGCAGCCTTCAGGGCTATGGCTACACCTTC.

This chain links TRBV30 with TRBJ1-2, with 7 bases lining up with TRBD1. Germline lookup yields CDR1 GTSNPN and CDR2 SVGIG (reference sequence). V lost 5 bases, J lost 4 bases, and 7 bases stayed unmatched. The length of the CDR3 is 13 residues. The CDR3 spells CAWSTGSTYGYTF. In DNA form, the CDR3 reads TGTGCCTGGTCGACAGGGTCTACCTATGGCTACACCTTC.

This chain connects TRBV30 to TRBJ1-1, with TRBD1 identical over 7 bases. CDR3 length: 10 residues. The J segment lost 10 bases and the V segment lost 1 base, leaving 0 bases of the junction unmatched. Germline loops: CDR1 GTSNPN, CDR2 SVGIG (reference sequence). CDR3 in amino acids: CAWSDRGAFF. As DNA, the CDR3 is TGTGCCTGGAGTGACAGGGGAGCTTTCTTT.

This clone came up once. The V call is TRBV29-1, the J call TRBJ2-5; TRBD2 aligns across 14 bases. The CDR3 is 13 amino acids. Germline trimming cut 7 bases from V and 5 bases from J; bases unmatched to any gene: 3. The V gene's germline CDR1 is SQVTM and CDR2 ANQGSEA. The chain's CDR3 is CSARLAGGETQYF. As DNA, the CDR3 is TGCAGCGCCAGACTAGCGGGAGGGGAGACCCAGTACTTC.

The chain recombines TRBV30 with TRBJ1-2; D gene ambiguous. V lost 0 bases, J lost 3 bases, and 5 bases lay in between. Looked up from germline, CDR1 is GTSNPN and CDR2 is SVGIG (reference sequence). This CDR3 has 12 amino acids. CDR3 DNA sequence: TGTGCCTGGAGTGTTCAAGACTATGGCTACACCTTC. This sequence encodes CAWSVQDYGYTF.

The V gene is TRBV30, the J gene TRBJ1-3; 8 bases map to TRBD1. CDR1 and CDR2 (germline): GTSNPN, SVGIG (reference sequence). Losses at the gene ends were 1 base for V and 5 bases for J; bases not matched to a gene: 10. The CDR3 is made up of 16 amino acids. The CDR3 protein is CAWSASRTGTRNTIYF. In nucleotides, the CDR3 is TGTGCCTGGAGTGCTTCCCGGACAGGGACTAGAAACACCATATATTTT.

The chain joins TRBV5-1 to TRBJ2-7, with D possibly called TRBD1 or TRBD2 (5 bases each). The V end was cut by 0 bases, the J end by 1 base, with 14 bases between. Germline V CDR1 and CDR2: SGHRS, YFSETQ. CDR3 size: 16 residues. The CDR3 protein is CASSLGGTTNSYEQYF. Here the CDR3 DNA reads TGCGCCAGCAGCTTGGGAGGGACCACAAATTCCTACGAGCAGTACTTC.

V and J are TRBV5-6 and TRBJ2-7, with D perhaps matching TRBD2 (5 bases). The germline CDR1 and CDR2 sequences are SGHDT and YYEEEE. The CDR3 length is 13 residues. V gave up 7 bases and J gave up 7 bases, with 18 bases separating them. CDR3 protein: CASARPGSNEQYF. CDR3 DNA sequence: TGTGCCAGCGCCCGCCCGGGATCGAATGAGCAGTACTTC.